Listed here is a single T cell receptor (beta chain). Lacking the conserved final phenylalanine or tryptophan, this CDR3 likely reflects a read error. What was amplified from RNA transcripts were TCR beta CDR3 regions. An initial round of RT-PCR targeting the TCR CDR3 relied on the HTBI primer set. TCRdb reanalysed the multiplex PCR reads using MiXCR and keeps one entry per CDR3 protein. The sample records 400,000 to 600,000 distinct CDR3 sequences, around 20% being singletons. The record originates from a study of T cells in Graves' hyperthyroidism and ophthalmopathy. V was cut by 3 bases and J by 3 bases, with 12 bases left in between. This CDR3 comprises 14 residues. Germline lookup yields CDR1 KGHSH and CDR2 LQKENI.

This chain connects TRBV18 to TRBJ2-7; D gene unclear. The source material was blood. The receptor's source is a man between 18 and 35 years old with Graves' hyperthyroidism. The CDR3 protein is CASSPDRTYYEQYL. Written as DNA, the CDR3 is TGTGCCAGCTCACCCGATAGGACCTACTACGAGCAGTACCTC.